This T cell receptor (beta chain) came from a study of blood T cell repertoires in COVID-19. Study-level background: From the United States, Italy and Spain came samples of acute and convalescent COVID-19.

In the original analysis: For nucleated cells, counts were estimated from reference gene primer amplification. Profiling relied on immunoSEQ multiplex PCR, and the TCRdb table lists in-frame clones only, not all of them. Clonal size and the V and J genes are those of that table, whereas D and trimming came from the DNA. The table records approximately 160,000 clones, around 87% of them present only once. This CDR3 has 15 amino acids. Trimming pared 1 base from V and 4 bases from J, leaving 11 bases between. CDR1 and CDR2 from the germline V gene are SEHNR and FQNEAQ (reference sequence). The sequence came from a man aged 60 to 69 with COVID-19, enrolled during active disease. The sequenced sample was peripheral blood. V gene TRBV7-9 combines with J gene TRBJ1-5; TRBD1 is a possible D gene (5 bases). CDR3 in amino acids: CASSLVGGWNQPQHF. CDR3 coding DNA: TGTGCCAGCAGCTTAGTGGGGGGATGGAATCAGCCCCAGCATTTT. Based on the CDR3 plus reference TRBV7-9 and TRBJ1-5, the full variable domain is DTGVSQNPRHKITKRGQNVTFRCDPISEHNRLYWYRQTLGQGPEFLTYFQNEAQLEKSRLLSDRFSAERPKGSFSTLEIQRTEQGDSAMYLCASSLVGGWNQPQHFGDGTRLSIL.